The next 25 T cell receptor beta chains were all read from a single sample in a study of blood T cell repertoires in COVID-19. The assay was immunoSEQ multiplex PCR, and TCRdb's table has in-frame clones only and misses some. The sample lists 170,000 or so clones, more than 90% occurring once. The sequencing sample was made of peripheral blood. The receptors here all came from a man in his forties or fifties with acute or convalescent COVID-19.

This clone was counted a single time. The CDR3 DNA reads TGCAGTGCTAGAGGAGTTTACGAGCAGTACTTC. Its protein product is CSARGVYEQYF. The rearrangement links TRBV20-1 to TRBJ2-7, with D unclear. CDR3 length: 11 residues. Trimming left V 1 base short and J 4 bases short, with 5 bases between. CDR1 and CDR2 from the germline V gene are DFQATT and SNEGSKA (reference sequence).

This clone was counted between two and nine times. The J gene is TRBJ2-6, the V gene TRBV3-1 (or the pseudogene TRBV3-2); D is possibly TRBD2 (6 bases). The CDR3 extends over 18 amino acids. CDR1 is LGHDT, CDR2 YNNKEL, per germline (reference sequence). Trimming cost V 0 bases and J 4 bases, with 16 bases left between them. This chain's CDR3 is CASSQDPRGLRGANVLTF. In DNA, the CDR3 is TGTGCCAGCAGCCAAGATCCTCGGGGACTGAGAGGGGCCAACGTCCTGACTTTC.

The CDR3 spells CASSQKQGKPYNEQFF. The CDR3 DNA reads as TGCGCCAGCAGTCAAAAACAGGGGAAACCCTACAATGAGCAGTTCTTC. The rearrangement joins TRBV23-1 to TRBJ2-1; 7 nucleotides line up with TRBD1. TRBV23-1 is reported as an ORF; its role is uncertain. The CDR3 covers 16 residues. With 2 bases clipped from V and 2 bases from J, the junction kept 6 bases outside the gene matches.

The chain combines TRBV14 with TRBJ1-5; 9 bases agree with TRBD1. This CDR3 is 18 amino acids long. Germline V gene data show CDR1 as SGHDN and CDR2 as FVKESK. The V and J ends lost 0 bases and 2 bases, in that order; junction bases with no gene match: 8. In nucleotides, the CDR3 is TGTGCCAGCAGCCAAGATGGGGGACAGGGAATCCGCAATCAGCCCCAGCATTTT. This sequence encodes CASSQDGGQGIRNQPQHF.

The chain uses TRBV7-8 and TRBJ1-3; D not resolved. The V end was cut by 2 bases, the J end by 2 bases, with 16 bases between. CDR1 is SGHVS, CDR2 FQNEAQ, per germline. This CDR3 has 17 residues. The CDR3 DNA is TGTGCCAGCAGCTTACGAGTTATTGATCTAGCTGGAAACACCATATATTTT. Translation gives CASSLRVIDLAGNTIYF.

The chain employs TRBV27 and TRBJ2-2; 8 nucleotides agree with TRBD1. CDR1 is MNHEY and CDR2 is SMNVEV in the germline V gene (reference sequence). The length of the CDR3 is 15 residues. J gave up 1 base and V 3 bases, and 1 base lay outside the gene matches. DNA for the CDR3: TGTGCCAGCAGTTTCGGACAGGGGAACACCGGGGAGCTGTTTTTT. Translation gives CASSFGQGNTGELFF.

This chain links TRBV7-6 with TRBJ1-3; D ambiguous. The CDR3 is made up of 14 amino acids. The germline V and J ends were trimmed by 1 base and 1 base, with 5 bases remaining between them. Germline assignment: CDR1 SGHVS and CDR2 FNYEAQ. The CDR3, as DNA: TGTGCCAGCAGCTTAGGCAGGTCTGGAAACACCATATATTTT. Amino acid sequence: CASSLGRSGNTIYF.

The table lists this clone with a count of one. The genes are TRBV19 and TRBJ1-6, with TRBD1 matching over 10 bases. Per germline, CDR1 LNHDA and CDR2 SQIVND (reference sequence). The CDR3 runs 16 residues. With 5 bases clipped from V and 7 bases from J, the junction kept 8 bases outside the gene matches. Written as DNA, the CDR3 is TGTGCCAGTAGTCCCCGACGACAGGGGGCGAATTCACCCCTCCACTTT. This gives the protein CASSPRRQGANSPLHF.

This rearrangement joins TRBV28 to TRBJ1-1, with D unclear. CDR3 length equals 16 residues. Germline V CDR1 and CDR2: MDHEN, SYDVKM. V lost 5 bases, J lost 0 bases, and 16 bases lay in between. CDR3: CASSLERVDLNTEAFF. The CDR3 DNA reads TGTGCCAGCAGTCTCGAGCGGGTCGACTTGAACACTGAAGCTTTCTTT. Full variable domain (rest looked up from reference TRBV28 and TRBJ1-1): DVKVTQSSRYLVKRTGEKVFLECVQDMDHENMFWYRQDPGLGLRLIYFSYDVKMKEKGDIPEGYSVSREKKERFSLILESASTNQTSMYLCASSLERVDLNTEAFFGQGTRLTVV.

This rearrangement joins TRBV7-9 to TRBJ2-5; TRBD1 agrees at 9 bases. The CDR3 contains 15 residues. The germline V gene encodes CDR1 SEHNR and CDR2 FQNEAQ (reference sequence). V was clipped by 4 bases and J by 5 bases; unmatched bases: 8. In nucleotides, the CDR3 is TGTGCCAGCAGCTCTATCACAGGGGGCCAGGAGACCCAGTACTTC. As protein: CASSSITGGQETQYF.

This chain uses TRBV7-3 with TRBJ2-1; D unresolved. The ends were cut back, 2 bases at V and 12 bases at J, with 17 bases in the middle. The germline CDR1 and CDR2 sequences are SGHTA and FQGTGA. The length of the CDR3 is 14 residues. CDR3 sequence reads: CASSLGPSGMRQFF. CDR3 DNA sequence: TGTGCCAGCAGCTTAGGCCCCTCAGGAATGAGGCAGTTCTTC.

This chain links TRBV28 with TRBJ2-7, with 9 nucleotides matching TRBD2. The CDR3 has 13 amino acids. The germline gives CDR1 MDHEN, CDR2 SYDVKM. The V and J ends lost 3 bases and 7 bases, in that order; junction bases with no gene match: 4. DNA for the CDR3: TGTGCCAGCAGTTTGGCGGGGGGGCGGGAGCAGTACGTC. Translating gives CASSLAGGREQYV.

The genes are TRBV28 and TRBJ2-1; 11 bases agree with TRBD2. CDR3 length: 16 amino acids. The ends lost 2 bases at V and 3 bases at J; junction bases unmatched: 3. In germline, CDR1 is MDHEN, CDR2 SYDVKM. In DNA form, the CDR3 reads TGTGCCAGCAGTTTAGGCGGGACTAGCGGCTACAATGAGCAGTTCTTC. This codes for CASSLGGTSGYNEQFF.

Many counts were recorded for this clone. This sequence joins TRBV11-2 and TRBJ2-1; no reliable D call. The germline V gene has CDR1 SGHAT and CDR2 FQNNGV. CDR3 length: 12 residues. Trimming shortened V by 3 bases and J by 9 bases, and 9 bases separated the two germline ends. The CDR3 sequence is CASSFRDSEQFF. CDR3 DNA: TGTGCCAGCAGCTTCCGAGATTCTGAGCAGTTCTTC.

This clone turned up a few times. The chain has TRBV19 and TRBJ1-2, with D perhaps matching TRBD1 (5 bases). This CDR3 has 13 residues. V lost 6 bases and J 2 bases, leaving 10 bases between the germline ends. Germline CDR1 LNHDA, CDR2 SQIVND (reference sequence). The CDR3 coding sequence is TGTGCCAGTAGACCCCAGGGAAACTATGGCTACACCTTC. Residues: CASRPQGNYGYTF.

The chain joins TRBV29-1 to TRBJ2-1; perhaps TRBD1 as D (5 bases). Between the trimmed V and J ends, which lost 2 bases and 4 bases, there was a span of 9 bases. Germline CDR1 is SQVTM and CDR2 is ANQGSEA. The CDR3 loop spans 13 amino acids. The CDR3 DNA follows: TGCAGCGTTGAATTCGCAGGGTACAATGAGCAGTTCTTC. As protein: CSVEFAGYNEQFF.

CDR3 protein: CASSLLGLAVTGELFF. Written as DNA, the CDR3 is TGTGCCAGCAGCCTCCTGGGACTAGCGGTCACCGGGGAGCTGTTTTTT. The gene calls are TRBV7-2 and TRBJ2-2; 11 bases map to TRBD2. The CDR3 sequence is 16 residues long. From germline, CDR1 is SGHTA and CDR2 FQGNSA. With V trimmed by 5 bases and J by 4 bases, 6 bases remained unmatched.

V gene TRBV9 combines with J gene TRBJ2-7; TRBD2 agrees at 13 bases. Germline assignment: CDR1 SGDLS and CDR2 YYNGEE. V dropped 2 bases and J dropped 1; count of bases not matched to a gene: 0. This CDR3 has 15 residues. CDR3 sequence: CASSVGLAGSYEQYF. In nucleotides, the CDR3 is TGTGCCAGCAGCGTGGGACTAGCGGGATCCTACGAGCAGTACTTC.

The rearrangement uses TRBV20-1 and TRBJ1-1; 10 bases match TRBD1. CDR1 and CDR2 (germline): DFQATT, SNEGSKA (reference sequence). After removal of 3 bases from V and 10 bases from J, the junction contained 2 bases not matched to a gene. The CDR3 contains 11 residues. In DNA form, the CDR3 reads TGCAGTGCTAGGGGGGACAGGGGAGCTTTCTTT. It codes for CSARGDRGAFF.

The rearrangement links TRBV27 to TRBJ2-2, with 12 bases that match TRBD1. Germline V gene sequence: CDR1 MNHEY, CDR2 SMNVEV (reference sequence). V gave up 8 bases and J gave up 3 bases; unmatched junction bases: 4. The CDR3 has 15 amino acids. The CDR3 is CASGDRGRDTGELFF. CDR3 sequence (DNA): TGTGCCAGCGGGGACAGGGGGCGGGACACCGGGGAGCTGTTTTTT.

The chain carries TRBV6-2 or TRBV6-3 and TRBJ2-5; 9 nucleotides align to TRBD1. The CDR3 is made up of 16 amino acids. V shed 2 bases, J shed 2 bases, and the junction held 6 bases outside the gene matches. The germline V gene has CDR1 MNHEY and CDR2 SVGEGT. The CDR3: CASSYDRDRVQETQYF. The CDR3 nucleotides read TGTGCCAGCAGTTACGACCGGGACAGGGTGCAAGAGACCCAGTACTTC.

The V and J genes are TRBV5-1 and TRBJ2-3; 10 nucleotides line up with TRBD2. V shed 0 bases and J 0 bases; nucleotides not matched to a gene: 13. This CDR3 is 20 amino acids long. The germline V gene encodes CDR1 SGHRS and CDR2 YFSETQ. The CDR3 DNA is TGCGCCAGCAGCTTGGCTCGGACTAGCGGAGTTTTAACTAGCACAGATACGCAGTATTTT. Protein sequence: CASSLARTSGVLTSTDTQYF.

This sequence joins TRBV4-2 and TRBJ2-1, with TRBD2 identical over 9 bases. V lost 3 bases to trimming and J lost 2 bases; unmatched junction nucleotides: 8. Germline V gene data show CDR1 as LGHNA and CDR2 as YNFKEQ. The length of the CDR3 is 17 residues. The CDR3 bases are TGTGCCAGCAGCCAGCCCTATAGCGGGAGCGCCTACAATGAGCAGTTCTTC. It specifies CASSQPYSGSAYNEQFF.

The chain carries TRBV7-9 and TRBJ2-5, with 10 positions matching TRBD2. From germline, CDR1 is SEHNR and CDR2 FQNEAQ (reference sequence). The CDR3 is made up of 16 amino acids. Germline trimming cut 3 bases from V and 5 bases from J; bases unmatched to any gene: 9. The CDR3 loop reads CASSFPIAGGLETQYF. The CDR3 bases are TGTGCCAGCAGCTTTCCTATAGCGGGGGGCCTCGAGACCCAGTACTTC.

V and J are TRBV24-1 and TRBJ2-1, with D possibly matching TRBD1 (6 bases). The CDR3 runs to 14 residues. Germline-derived CDR1 and CDR2 are KGHDR and SFDVKD. V lost 4 bases, J lost 14 bases, and 20 bases lay in between. CDR3 bases: TGTGCCACCAGTGAGCCCCCTGTGGGGGCGGGTAAGTTCTTC. It translates to CATSEPPVGAGKFF.